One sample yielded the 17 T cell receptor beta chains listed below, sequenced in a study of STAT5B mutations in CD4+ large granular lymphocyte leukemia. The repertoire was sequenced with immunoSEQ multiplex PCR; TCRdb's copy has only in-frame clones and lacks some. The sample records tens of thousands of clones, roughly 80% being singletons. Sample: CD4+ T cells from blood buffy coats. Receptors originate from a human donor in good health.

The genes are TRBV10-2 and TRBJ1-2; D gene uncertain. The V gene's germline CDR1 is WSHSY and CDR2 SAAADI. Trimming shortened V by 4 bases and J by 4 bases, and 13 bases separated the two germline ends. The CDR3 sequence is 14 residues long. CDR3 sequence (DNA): TGCGCCAGCAGTGGAGGCCCACGAACCTATGGCTACACCTTC. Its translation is CASSGGPRTYGYTF.

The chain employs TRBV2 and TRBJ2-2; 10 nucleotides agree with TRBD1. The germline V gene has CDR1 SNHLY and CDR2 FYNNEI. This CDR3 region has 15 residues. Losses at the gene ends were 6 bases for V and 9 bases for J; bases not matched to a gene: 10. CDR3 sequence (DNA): TGTGCCAGCAGCCCGACAGGGGGCGCGTTTAGGGAGCTGTTTTTT. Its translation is CASSPTGGAFRELFF.

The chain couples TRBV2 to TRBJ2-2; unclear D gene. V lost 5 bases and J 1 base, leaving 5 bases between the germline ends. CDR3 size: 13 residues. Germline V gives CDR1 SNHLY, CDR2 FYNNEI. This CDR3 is CASSIENTGELFF. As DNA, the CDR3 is TGTGCCAGCAGTATAGAGAACACCGGGGAGCTGTTTTTT.

As DNA, the CDR3 is TGCGCCAGCAGCGGAAAGGGTTTTGGGCATAACTATGGCTACACCTTC. It specifies CASSGKGFGHNYGYTF. This sequence joins TRBV5-1 and TRBJ1-2, with D unclear. Germline V CDR1 and CDR2: SGHRS, YFSETQ. The CDR3 consists of 16 residues. V was trimmed by 4 bases and J by 1 base, leaving 17 bases between them. Using reference TRBV5-1 and TRBJ1-2 for the parts outside the CDR3, the full variable domain is KAGVTQTPRYLIKTRGQQVTLSCSPISGHRSVSWYQQTPGQGLQFLFEYFSETQRNKGNFPGRFSGRQFSNSRSEMNVSTLELGDSALYLCASSGKGFGHNYGYTFGSGTRLTVV.

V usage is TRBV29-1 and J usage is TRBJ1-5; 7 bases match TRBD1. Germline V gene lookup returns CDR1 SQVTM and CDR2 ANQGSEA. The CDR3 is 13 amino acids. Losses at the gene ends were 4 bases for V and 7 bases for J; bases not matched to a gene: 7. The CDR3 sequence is CSVGAGGSQPQHF. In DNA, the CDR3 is TGCAGCGTTGGGGCAGGGGGTAGCCAGCCCCAGCATTTT.

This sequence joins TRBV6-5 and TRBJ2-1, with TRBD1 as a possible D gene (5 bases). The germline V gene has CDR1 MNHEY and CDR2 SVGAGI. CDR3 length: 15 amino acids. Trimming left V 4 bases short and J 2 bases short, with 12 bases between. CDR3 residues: CASSSAGSTYNEQFF. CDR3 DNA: TGTGCCAGCAGTTCGGCAGGGTCAACCTACAATGAGCAGTTCTTC.

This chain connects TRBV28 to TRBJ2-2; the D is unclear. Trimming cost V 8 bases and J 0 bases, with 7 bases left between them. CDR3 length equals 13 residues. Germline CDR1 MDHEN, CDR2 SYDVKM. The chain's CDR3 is CASRPSNTGELFF. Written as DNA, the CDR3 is TGTGCCAGCCGGCCCTCGAACACCGGGGAGCTGTTTTTT.

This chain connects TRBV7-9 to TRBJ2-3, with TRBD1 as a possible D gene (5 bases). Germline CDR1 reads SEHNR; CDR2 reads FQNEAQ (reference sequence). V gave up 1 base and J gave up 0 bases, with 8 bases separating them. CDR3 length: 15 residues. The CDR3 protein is CASSLDQGSTDTQYF. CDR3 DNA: TGTGCCAGCAGCTTAGACCAGGGTAGCACAGATACGCAGTATTTT.

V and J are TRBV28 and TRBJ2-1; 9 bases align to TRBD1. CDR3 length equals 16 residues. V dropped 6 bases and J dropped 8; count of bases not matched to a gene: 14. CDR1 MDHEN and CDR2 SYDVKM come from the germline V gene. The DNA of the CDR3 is TGTGCCAGCAGCCTGTCCCGGGACAGGGAACGCGATGAGCAGTTCTTC. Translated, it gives CASSLSRDRERDEQFF.

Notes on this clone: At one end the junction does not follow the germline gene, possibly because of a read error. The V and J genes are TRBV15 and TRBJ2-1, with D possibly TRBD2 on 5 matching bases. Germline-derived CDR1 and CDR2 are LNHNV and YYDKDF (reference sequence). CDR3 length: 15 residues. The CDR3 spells CATSGEPRAGNEQFF. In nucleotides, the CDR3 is TGTGCCACCAGCGGAGAACCTCGGGCGGGCAATGAGCAGTTCTTC.

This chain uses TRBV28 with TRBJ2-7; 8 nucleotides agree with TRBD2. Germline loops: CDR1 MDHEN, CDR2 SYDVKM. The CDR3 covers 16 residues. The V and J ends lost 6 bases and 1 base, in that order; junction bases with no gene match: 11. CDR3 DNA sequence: TGTGCCAGCAGCACCGGGGGGGCGGGAGTGTCCTACGAGCAGTACTTC. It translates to CASSTGGAGVSYEQYF.

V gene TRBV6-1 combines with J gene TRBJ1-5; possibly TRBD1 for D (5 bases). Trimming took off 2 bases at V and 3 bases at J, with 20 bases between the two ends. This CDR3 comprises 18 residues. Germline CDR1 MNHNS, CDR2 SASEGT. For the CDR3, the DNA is TGTGCCAGCAGTGAATACCCCCAGGGCAGGACTTACAATCAGCCCCAGCATTTT. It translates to CASSEYPQGRTYNQPQHF.

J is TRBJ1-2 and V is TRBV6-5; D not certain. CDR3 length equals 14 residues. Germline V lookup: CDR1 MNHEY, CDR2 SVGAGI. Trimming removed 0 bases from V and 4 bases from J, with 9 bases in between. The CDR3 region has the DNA TGTGCCAGCAGTTACTCGCCGGACGCCTATGGCTACACCTTC. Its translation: CASSYSPDAYGYTF.

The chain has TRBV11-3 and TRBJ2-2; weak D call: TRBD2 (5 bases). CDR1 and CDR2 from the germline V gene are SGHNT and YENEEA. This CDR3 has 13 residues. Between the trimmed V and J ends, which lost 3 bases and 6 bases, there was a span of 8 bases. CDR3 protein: CASSFSSSGELFF. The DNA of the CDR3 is TGTGCCAGCAGCTTCTCTAGCTCCGGGGAGCTGTTTTTT.

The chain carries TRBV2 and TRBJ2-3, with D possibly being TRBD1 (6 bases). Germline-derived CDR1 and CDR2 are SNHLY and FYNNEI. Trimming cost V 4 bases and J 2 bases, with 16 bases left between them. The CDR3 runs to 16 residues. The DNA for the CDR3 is TGTGCCAGCAGTGCTGTGACAGGTCCTCTCACAGATACGCAGTATTTT. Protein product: CASSAVTGPLTDTQYF.

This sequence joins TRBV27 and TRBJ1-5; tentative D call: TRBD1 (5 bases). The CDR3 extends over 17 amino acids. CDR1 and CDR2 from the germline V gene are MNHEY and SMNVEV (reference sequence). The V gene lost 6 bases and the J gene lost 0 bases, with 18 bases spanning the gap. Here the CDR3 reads CASRVTSGGYSNQPQHF. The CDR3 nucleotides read TGTGCCAGCAGAGTCACCTCGGGGGGATATAGCAATCAGCCCCAGCATTTT.

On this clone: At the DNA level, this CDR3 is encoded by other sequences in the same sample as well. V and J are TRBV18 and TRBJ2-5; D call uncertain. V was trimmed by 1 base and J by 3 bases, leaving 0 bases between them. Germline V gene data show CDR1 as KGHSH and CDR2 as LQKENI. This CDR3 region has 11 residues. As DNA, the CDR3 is TGTGCCAGCTCACCACAAGAGACCCAGTACTTC. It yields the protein CASSPQETQYF.